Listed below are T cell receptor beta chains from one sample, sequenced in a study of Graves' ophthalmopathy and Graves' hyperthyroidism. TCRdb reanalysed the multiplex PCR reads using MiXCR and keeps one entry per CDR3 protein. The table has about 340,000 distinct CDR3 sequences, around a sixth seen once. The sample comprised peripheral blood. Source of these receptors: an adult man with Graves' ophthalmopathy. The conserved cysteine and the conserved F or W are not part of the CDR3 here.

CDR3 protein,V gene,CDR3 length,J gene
ASRPRTGEETQY,TRBV7-8,12,TRBJ2-5
ASSSPGIGSGYT,TRBV6-2/TRBV6-3,12,TRBJ1-2
ASSLQEYNSPLH,TRBV28,12,TRBJ1-6
ASSPRLDGTQY,TRBV27,11,TRBJ2-5
ASSPPEGRYTEAF,TRBV12-3/TRBV12-4,13,TRBJ1-1
ASSTNLGVGQPQH,TRBV19,13,TRBJ1-5
ASSQSSVGI,TRBV9,9,TRBJ1-1
ASSYLALRNNEQF,TRBV6-5,13,TRBJ2-1
AWRIAGGPGELF,TRBV30,12,TRBJ2-2
ASSLLAGLAKNIQY,TRBV7-2,14,TRBJ2-4
ASSPRTSAAQETQY,TRBV11-2,14,TRBJ2-5
ASSDTPGQGRGYT,TRBV12-3/TRBV12-4,13,TRBJ1-2
ASSLPGPLGYGYT,TRBV12-3/TRBV12-4,13,TRBJ1-2
ASSPSGAQGTIY,TRBV7-7,12,TRBJ1-3
SAYRGQYEQY,TRBV20-1,10,TRBJ2-7
ASRTGDANTGELF,TRBV6-5,13,TRBJ2-2
ASSESRVTGIRKNTEAF,TRBV25-1,17,TRBJ1-1
ATSRGGHSTEAF,TRBV15,12,TRBJ1-1
ASSLVLGAGANVLT,TRBV7-2,14,TRBJ2-6
ASSLSGGATETQY,TRBV4-1,13,TRBJ2-5
ASSLKGEVGYTS,TRBV7-6,12,TRBJ1-2
ASRRGLGNTEAF,TRBV7-8,12,TRBJ1-1
ASRINVGETQY,TRBV6-2/TRBV6-3,11,TRBJ2-5
ASSYTPGTGRGLASGYT,TRBV6-2/TRBV6-3,17,TRBJ1-2
SVKSGTGRGNTEAF,TRBV29-1,14,TRBJ1-1
ASSELALQPQH,TRBV27,11,TRBJ1-5
ASRQRDQPQH,TRBV12-3/TRBV12-4,10,TRBJ1-5
GNTVSASGANVLT,TRBV29-1,13,TRBJ2-6
ASSLIAGGSYGYT,TRBV28,13,TRBJ1-2
ASSLLGTGVEKLF,TRBV27,13,TRBJ1-4
ASSSRGNQPQH,TRBV12-3/TRBV12-4,11,TRBJ1-5
ASSPGTSGDTGELF,TRBV4-2,14,TRBJ2-2
SARAGGYEQY,TRBV20-1,10,TRBJ2-7
ASRLRDRGGQPQH,TRBV12-3/TRBV12-4,13,TRBJ1-5
ASSLRDRASQETQY,TRBV7-3,14,TRBJ2-5
ASSPPPAGKYEQY,TRBV11-2,13,TRBJ2-7
ASRKGQGPDTQY,TRBV19,12,TRBJ2-3
ASSLRTGADTIY,TRBV7-6,12,TRBJ1-3
ASSLAGELYEQY,TRBV6-5,12,TRBJ2-7
ASSLYGTDQETQY,TRBV11-2,13,TRBJ2-5
ASSPFIRVQTEAF,TRBV7-2,13,TRBJ1-1
ASSQAVSYEQY,TRBV14,11,TRBJ2-7
ASSLEGRMTSGSPQY,TRBV11-2,15,TRBJ2-5
ASGLIAGGPLYEQY,TRBV3-1,14,TRBJ2-7
SARDPRRVRGGDQPQH,TRBV20-1,16,TRBJ1-5
ASSLEGRGDSPLH,TRBV5-1,13,TRBJ1-6
ASSDEFEAF,TRBV5-1,9,TRBJ1-1
ASSYSGGRFPGELF,TRBV6-5,14,TRBJ2-2
ASRQANTEAF,TRBV12-3/TRBV12-4,10,TRBJ1-1
ASSTRTNGRYEQY,TRBV6-1,13,TRBJ2-7
ASSRGAAGANVLT,TRBV6-5,13,TRBJ2-6
SVGQGNQPQH,TRBV29-1,10,TRBJ1-5
ASPRRDSGELF,TRBV2,11,TRBJ2-2